Listed below are T cell receptor beta chains from one sample, sequenced in a study of shared clonotypes between healthy human individuals. Sequenced by immunoSEQ multiplex PCR; TCRdb stores in-frame clones only, minus some. The data show hundreds of thousands of clones, with nearly 95% seen just once and less than 25% held by the top ten. The sequenced material came from naive CD8+ T cells sorted from blood. The receptors derive from a man aged 25-45 years in good health. The conserved cysteine and the conserved F or W are not part of the CDR3 here.

>TRBV7-2|TRBJ2-5
ASTRDRGWVQETQY
>TRBV28|TRBJ2-5
ASSSIGSTAPETQY
>TRBV30|TRBJ2-2
AWSLGLGAGELF
>TRBV25-1|TRBJ2-1
ASSDPLTGPPHNEQF
>TRBV4-2|TRBJ2-1
ASSQDITGEQF
>TRBV7-3|TRBJ2-3
ASSQSGSGTDTQY
>TRBV29-1|TRBJ2-7
SVAGTLKGGEQY
>TRBV27|TRBJ2-7
ASSLSASGEQY
>TRBV11-2|TRBJ1-2
ASSLPIGAAYGYT
>TRBV27|TRBJ1-2
ASSLGGAIEYGYT
>TRBV29-1|TRBJ2-2
SVEDAGTNTGELF
>TRBV28|TRBJ2-5
ASRSGTGYVETQY
>TRBV7-2|TRBJ2-1
ASSLRPGTGVGEQF
>TRBV25-1|TRBJ1-2
ASSEWRQGATGYT
>TRBV5-1|TRBJ2-6
ASSLTIEGSGANVLT
>TRBV28|TRBJ2-7
ASSLVGDRSYEQY
>TRBV5-4|TRBJ2-7
ASSLQGASGHEQY
>TRBV29-1|TRBJ2-5
SVELVGPTQETQY